Listed here are 3 T cell receptor beta chains from one sample, sequenced in a study of blood T cell repertoires in COVID-19. Only in-frame clones appear in the TCRdb table, and some are missing; sequencing was by immunoSEQ multiplex PCR. The sample contains roughly 110,000 clones, 70% to 90% of which appear only once. The sequencing sample was made of peripheral blood. These receptors all stem from a man in his fifties with active or convalescent COVID-19.

The table lists this clone with a few counts. The chain is built from TRBV4-2 and TRBJ1-1; 7 positions agree with TRBD1. CDR3 length: 16 amino acids. The V segment lost 0 bases and the J segment 3 bases; nucleotides outside the gene matches: 7. In germline, CDR1 is LGHNA, CDR2 YNFKEQ. The CDR3 sequence is CASSQDALTGDTEAFF. The CDR3 nucleotides are TGTGCCAGCAGCCAAGATGCCCTCACAGGGGACACTGAAGCTTTCTTT.

In this sample, this clone turned up once. This chain connects TRBV28 to TRBJ1-2; TRBD1 is a possible D gene (6 bases). This CDR3 is 12 amino acids long. The ends were cut back, 5 bases at V and 4 bases at J, with 8 bases in the middle. Germline CDR1 MDHEN, CDR2 SYDVKM. The CDR3 sequence: CASSRTAYGYTF. CDR3 nucleotides: TGTGCCAGCAGTCGGACAGCCTATGGCTACACCTTC.

This sequence joins TRBV6-5 and TRBJ1-2; possibly TRBD1 for D (6 bases). CDR3 size: 13 residues. The germline V and J ends were trimmed by 7 bases and 5 bases, with 14 bases remaining between them. From germline, CDR1 is MNHEY and CDR2 SVGAGI. CDR3 nucleotide sequence: TGTGCCAGCACCGTGACAGGAGGTTATGGCTACACCTTC. The encoded protein is CASTVTGGYGYTF.